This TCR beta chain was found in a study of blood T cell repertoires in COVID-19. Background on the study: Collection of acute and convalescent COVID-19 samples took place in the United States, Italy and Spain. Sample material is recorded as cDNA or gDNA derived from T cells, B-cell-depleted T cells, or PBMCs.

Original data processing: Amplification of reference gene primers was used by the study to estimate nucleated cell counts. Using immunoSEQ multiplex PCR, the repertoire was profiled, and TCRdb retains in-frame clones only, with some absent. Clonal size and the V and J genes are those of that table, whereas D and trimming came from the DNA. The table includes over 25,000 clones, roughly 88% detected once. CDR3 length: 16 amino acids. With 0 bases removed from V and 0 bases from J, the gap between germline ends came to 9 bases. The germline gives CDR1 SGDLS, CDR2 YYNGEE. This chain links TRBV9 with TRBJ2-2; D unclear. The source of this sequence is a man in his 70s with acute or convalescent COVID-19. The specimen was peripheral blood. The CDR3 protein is CASSVAQASNTGELFF. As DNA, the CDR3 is TGTGCCAGCAGCGTAGCTCAGGCGTCGAACACCGGGGAGCTGTTTTTT.